This entry describes one T cell receptor (beta chain). Only a few counts were recorded for this clone. It has no known antigen specificity. No quality values exist for individual bases; no much larger clone is one base distant. This sample is part of a study of blood T cell repertoires in COVID-19 (dated by TCRdb to the early 2020s). A note on the overall study: The collaborator samples originated in the United States, Italy and Spain and spanned the acute and convalescent phases of COVID-19. The repertoires were released in a freely available public database intended as a resource for research on the immune response to SARS-CoV-2. Where HLA class I and class II types were available, the types were taken from metadata supplied by the sample provider, not from assay-based typing. The samples were drawn from the first 160 participants of the ongoing ImmuneRACE study and from some 1,300 subjects provided by 6 global collaborators. The dataset comprised deeply sampled blood TCRbeta repertoires from subjects exposed to, actively infected with, or recovered from COVID-19. A de-identified subject ID, COVID-19 status, age in years and sex were almost always included in the sample metadata. The material from the prospective study consisted of cDNA or gDNA derived from T cells, B-cell-depleted T cells, or PBMCs.

In Seattle, one collaborating source enrolled patients while the infection was active and tracked those patients longitudinally over the course of disease. Whole blood was collected in K2EDTA tubes by collaborating institutions according to the institutions' own protocols. For TCRbeta analysis, collaborator samples were shipped as frozen whole blood, as isolated PBMCs, or as DNA extracted from either sample type. From the cysteine up to the phenylalanine, the CDR3 has a length of 15 residues. CDR3 DNA only is kept here, 45 bases in frame from base 1. In the germline V gene, CDR1 corresponds to SGHRS and CDR2 to YFSETQ. Trimming costs V 9 bases and J 1 base, and their ends lie 16 bases apart. Findings and caveats that apply to the study as a whole: The amount of clinical and demographic metadata varied by source and participant and was provided uncurated.

TCRbeta CDR3 regions were amplified from genomic DNA by means of the immunoSEQ Assay, a bias-controlled multiplex PCR. The original pipeline was this. Nucleated cell counts per sample were estimated from amplification of reference gene primers within the assay. Sequence reads were collapsed and filtered to measure the absolute abundance of every unique TCRbeta CDR3 rearrangement. For each sample, productive Simpson clonality was calculated by taking the square root of Simpson's diversity index across productive rearrangements. The source is immuneACCESS, and TCRdb retained only in-frame sequences with V and J called. Part of the clones is not carried over; for the studies checked, unresolved V genes explain less than half of this, and the remainder is unexplained. V and J calls and clone size are given by that table; D and trimming were obtained from the DNA. The sample records nearly 350,000 clones, about 89% of which are singletons. Jointly, the top ten make up about 6% of the sample.

The sequencing sample was made of peripheral blood. This TCR came from a woman aged 45-65 years with COVID-19, enrolled during active disease. The rearrangement joined TRBV5-1 to TRBJ2-2; TRBD1 is a weak D gene call, 6 bases matching. The DNA sequence is given as TGCGCCACCTCCCCGGGACAAAGGAACACCGGGGAGCTGTTTTTT. This gives the protein CATSPGQRNTGELFF. Outside the CDR3, residues come from the reference TRBV5-1 and TRBJ2-2 proteins, so the full variable domain is: KAGVTQTPRYLIKTRGQQVTLSCSPISGHRSVSWYQQTPGQGLQFLFEYFSETQRNKGNFPGRFSGRQFSNSRSEMNVSTLELGDSALYLCATSPGQRNTGELFFGEGSRLTVL.